The rows below give T cell receptor beta chains drawn from one sample of a study of response to subunit inactivated influenza vaccine. Each CDR3 protein is one row after TCRdb ran MiXCR on the RT-PCR reads. The table shows approximately 700,000 distinct CDR3 sequences, with 15% to 19% occurring only once. The input for sequencing was PBMCs from blood, taken about 13 days after vaccination. These receptors came from a man aged 50-60 years who received an inactivated influenza vaccine. Each CDR3 is given with its conserved first and last residue. D genes are given only for firm matches. Size is stated for part of the rows, as once, few or many counts, or as a class when the clone is expanded.

TRBJ2-1,TRBV7-2,TRBD2,few,CASSPGGGKFF,TGTGCCAGCAGCCCGGGGGGTGGAAAGTTCTTC
TRBJ2-7,TRBV11-2,TRBD2,NA,CASSLAAGRDEQYF,TGTGCCAGCAGCTTAGCGGCAGGGAGGGACGAGCAGTACTTC
TRBJ2-2,TRBV7-6,TRBD1,NA,CASTPTGQTNTGELFF,TGTGCCAGCACGCCGACGGGACAGACGAACACCGGGGAGCTGTTTTTT
TRBJ2-3,TRBV28,TRBD2,NA,CASSILSSGRGDTQYF,TGTGCCAGCAGTATCCTCTCTAGCGGGAGGGGAGATACGCAGTATTTT
TRBJ2-5,TRBV20-1,NA,NA,CSAEGPQETQYF,TGCAGTGCTGAGGGGCCTCAAGAGACCCAGTACTTC
TRBJ1-1,TRBV12-3/TRBV12-4,NA,NA,CASSKWPTEAFF,TGTGCCAGCAGTAAATGGCCCACTGAAGCTTTCTTT
TRBJ2-7,TRBV12-3/TRBV12-4,TRBD2,few,CASSFSSGGYFSYEQYF,TGTGCCAGCAGTTTTTCTAGCGGGGGATATTTTTCCTACGAGCAGTACTTC
TRBJ1-2,TRBV6-5,NA,NA,CASSYIRGEGGYTF,TGTGCCAGCAGTTACATAAGGGGCGAAGGGGGCTACACCTTC
TRBJ2-3,TRBV7-6,NA,few,CASSSLIPPGSDTQYF,TGTGCCAGCAGCTCGCTTATTCCCCCAGGGTCAGATACGCAGTATTTT
TRBJ2-7,TRBV20-1,TRBD1,many,CSATGTGGLSYEQYF,TGCAGTGCTACGGGGACAGGGGGTTTATCCTACGAGCAGTACTTC
TRBJ2-5,TRBV5-1,NA,few,CASSPRDFQETQYF,TGCGCCAGCAGCCCCCGGGACTTTCAAGAGACCCAGTACTTC
TRBJ1-5,TRBV5-1,NA,few,CASSQGPGVGNQPQHF,TGCGCCAGCAGCCAGGGGCCAGGGGTAGGGAATCAGCCCCAGCATTTT
TRBJ2-7,TRBV6-2/TRBV6-3,NA,few,CASKRVRGSSEQYF,TGTGCCAGCAAGAGAGTCAGGGGTTCCAGCGAGCAGTACTTC
TRBJ2-1,TRBV20-1,TRBD2,few,CSARGLAGEQFF,TGCAGTGCTAGGGGACTAGCAGGGGAGCAGTTCTTC
TRBJ1-5,TRBV9,NA,few,CASSVGAEYQPQHF,TGTGCCAGCAGCGTAGGGGCGGAATATCAGCCCCAGCATTTT
TRBJ1-1,TRBV7-2,NA,NA,CASSLMAGVRRTEAFF,TGTGCCAGCAGCTTAATGGCGGGGGTGAGGAGGACTGAAGCTTTCTTT
TRBJ2-3,TRBV4-3,TRBD2,NA,CASSQTLAGGPISTDTQYF,TGCGCCAGCAGCCAAACTCTAGCGGGAGGTCCCATTAGCACAGATACGCAGTATTTT
TRBJ2-5,TRBV5-1,TRBD2,few,CASSLDPAGGPETQYF,TGCGCCAGCAGCTTGGATCCAGCGGGGGGGCCGGAGACCCAGTACTTC
TRBJ2-3,TRBV19,TRBD2,few,CASTKGLAGAPQTQYF,TGTGCCAGTACAAAGGGACTAGCGGGAGCGCCCCAAACGCAGTATTTT
TRBJ2-5,TRBV5-1,TRBD1,few,CASSLSGTGEETQYF,TGCGCCAGCAGCTTATCCGGGACAGGGGAAGAGACCCAGTACTTC
TRBJ2-1,TRBV6-5,TRBD1,few,CASSYSAEAGTGLMNEQFF,TGTGCCAGCAGTTATTCCGCCGAAGCCGGGACAGGGCTTATGAATGAGCAGTTCTTC
TRBJ1-3,TRBV7-9,TRBD1,few,CASSLNRGTDTIYF,TGTGCCAGCAGCTTAAACAGGGGAACGGACACCATATATTTT
TRBJ2-7,TRBV28,NA,NA,CASSFPPDSFSYEQYF,TGTGCCAGCAGTTTTCCCCCAGACAGCTTCTCCTACGAGCAGTACTTC
TRBJ2-3,TRBV20-1,NA,many,CSAEDGTKDITDTQYF,TGCAGTGCAGAGGACGGGACAAAAGATATAACAGATACGCAGTATTTT
TRBJ2-1,TRBV5-1,NA,many,CASSLGSGANEQFF,TGTGCCAGCAGCTTGGGTTCAGGGGCCAATGAGCAGTTCTTC
TRBJ2-1,TRBV29-1,NA,NA,CSVEGLGYNEQFF,TGCAGCGTTGAAGGTCTAGGCTACAATGAGCAGTTCTTC
TRBJ2-1,TRBV15,NA,few,CATWGGHGEQFF,TGTGCCACCTGGGGGGGGCATGGTGAGCAGTTCTTC
TRBJ1-5,TRBV29-1,NA,few,CSVLVGIGQPQHF,TGCAGCGTTTTGGTAGGGATTGGTCAGCCCCAGCATTTT
TRBJ2-5,TRBV6-5,NA,few,CASRYRHFETQYF,TGTGCCAGCAGGTACAGGCACTTTGAGACCCAGTACTTC
TRBJ2-1,TRBV7-9,TRBD2,NA,CASSSDRLAGGPHEQFF,TGTGCCAGCAGCTCCGACCGACTAGCGGGAGGGCCCCATGAGCAGTTCTTC
TRBJ2-2,TRBV7-3,TRBD2,many,CASSLTPTVSGTNTGELFF,TGTGCCAGCAGCTTAACGCCAACCGTAAGCGGGACTAACACCGGGGAGCTGTTTTTT
TRBJ2-3,TRBV3-1,TRBD2,NA,CASSQRRSGGATDTQYF,TGTGCCAGCAGCCAACGCCGAAGCGGGGGGGCCACAGATACGCAGTATTTT
TRBJ1-3,TRBV12-3/TRBV12-4,NA,NA,CASSLVARANSGNTIYF,TGTGCCAGCAGTTTGGTGGCCAGGGCCAACTCTGGAAACACCATATATTTT
TRBJ2-1,TRBV7-3,NA,many,CASSLRRVAGNEQFF,TGTGCCAGCAGCTTAAGACGGGTCGCAGGGAATGAGCAGTTCTTC
TRBJ1-2,TRBV5-1,TRBD1,few,CASSLAGQSYGYTF,TGCGCCAGCAGCTTGGCGGGACAGAGCTATGGCTACACCTTC
TRBJ2-3,TRBV12-3/TRBV12-4,TRBD2,NA,CASTVVLAGTRKLTDTQYF,TGTGCCAGCACCGTGGTACTAGCGGGGACACGGAAACTCACAGATACGCAGTATTTT
TRBJ1-4,TRBV20-1,NA,few,CSARESWRPNEKLFF,TGCAGTGCCCGGGAGTCTTGGAGACCTAATGAAAAACTGTTTTTT
TRBJ1-2,TRBV3-1,NA,NA,CASSQGWGGPGGYTF,TGTGCCAGCAGCCAAGGGTGGGGTGGCCCGGGAGGCTACACCTTC
TRBJ2-2,TRBV12-3/TRBV12-4,NA,few,CASSFRGNTGELFF,TGTGCCAGCAGTTTCAGGGGTAACACCGGGGAGCTGTTTTTT
TRBJ2-7,TRBV11-2,NA,once,CASIKGPAFNLEQYF,TGTGCCAGCATTAAGGGGCCGGCCTTCAACCTCGAGCAGTACTTC
TRBJ2-3,TRBV5-4,NA,NA,CASSLKRDTDTQYF,TGTGCCAGCAGCTTGAAACGGGACACAGATACGCAGTATTTT
TRBJ2-2,TRBV6-1,NA,NA,CASSLIRRWRQGLTGELFF,TGTGCCAGCAGTCTGATACGAAGGTGGCGGCAGGGGCTCACCGGGGAGCTGTTTTTT
TRBJ2-7,TRBV28,NA,few,CASSFFSSSYEQYF,TGTGCCAGCAGTTTTTTCTCCTCATCCTACGAGCAGTACTTC
TRBJ1-6,TRBV6-5,NA,NA,CASSYGGLPRSYNSPLHF,TGTGCCAGCAGTTACGGGGGGTTGCCCCGCTCCTATAATTCACCCCTCCACTTT
TRBJ1-1,TRBV7-2,NA,few,CASSWKLFTEAFF,TGTGCCAGCAGCTGGAAGTTGTTCACTGAAGCTTTCTTT
TRBJ2-7,TRBV12-3/TRBV12-4,NA,NA,CASRGDGFYEQYF,TGTGCCAGCCGTGGGGACGGTTTCTACGAGCAGTACTTC
TRBJ2-7,TRBV28,NA,few,CASNHARRHYEQYF,TGTGCCAGCAACCACGCACGGCGCCACTACGAGCAGTACTTC
TRBJ2-6,TRBV20-1,NA,NA,CSAIRHSGANVLTF,TGCAGTGCTATACGGCACTCTGGGGCCAACGTCCTGACTTTC
TRBJ2-2,TRBV20-1,TRBD1,few,CSARDNRGATGELFF,TGCAGTGCTAGAGATAACAGGGGTGCCACCGGGGAGCTGTTTTTT
TRBJ2-3,TRBV7-9,TRBD1,few,CASSPLQGFTDTQYF,TGTGCCAGCAGCCCCTTACAGGGGTTTACAGATACGCAGTATTTT
TRBJ1-2,TRBV20-1,NA,few,CSANTENNYGYTF,TGCAGTGCTAATACAGAGAATAACTATGGCTACACCTTC
TRBJ2-7,TRBV12-1,NA,few,CASSFYPEVEQYF,TGTGCCAGCAGCTTCTATCCAGAAGTGGAGCAGTACTTC
TRBJ2-7,TRBV20-1,NA,NA,CSAQDRFSYEQYF,TGCAGTGCTCAAGACAGGTTTTCCTACGAGCAGTACTTC
TRBJ2-5,TRBV6-5,TRBD1,few,CASSYVWTGGAQETQYF,TGTGCCAGCAGTTATGTGTGGACAGGGGGTGCCCAAGAGACCCAGTACTTC
TRBJ1-2,TRBV20-1,NA,NA,CSAFYHGGDYGYTF,TGCAGTGCGTTCTACCACGGGGGGGACTATGGCTACACCTTC
TRBJ2-1,TRBV15,NA,NA,CATSRDYGFSPGDPRPYNEQFF,TGTGCCACCAGCAGAGATTACGGGTTCAGCCCCGGGGACCCCCGCCCCTACAATGAGCAGTTCTTC
TRBJ2-7,TRBV20-1,NA,few,CSARDSGAALFYEQYF,TGCAGTGCTAGAGATTCGGGGGCGGCTCTTTTCTACGAGCAGTACTTC
TRBJ2-1,TRBV7-2,TRBD2,NA,CASSLAVGGAENEQFF,TGTGCCAGCAGCTTAGCGGTCGGGGGGGCAGAAAATGAGCAGTTCTTC
TRBJ2-2,TRBV9,NA,few,CASSVDPAESTQNTGELFF,TGTGCCAGCAGCGTAGATCCAGCGGAGAGCACCCAGAACACCGGGGAGCTGTTTTTT
TRBJ2-1,TRBV5-5,TRBD1,NA,CASSPYTGDNEQFF,TGTGCCAGCAGCCCGTACACAGGGGACAATGAGCAGTTCTTC